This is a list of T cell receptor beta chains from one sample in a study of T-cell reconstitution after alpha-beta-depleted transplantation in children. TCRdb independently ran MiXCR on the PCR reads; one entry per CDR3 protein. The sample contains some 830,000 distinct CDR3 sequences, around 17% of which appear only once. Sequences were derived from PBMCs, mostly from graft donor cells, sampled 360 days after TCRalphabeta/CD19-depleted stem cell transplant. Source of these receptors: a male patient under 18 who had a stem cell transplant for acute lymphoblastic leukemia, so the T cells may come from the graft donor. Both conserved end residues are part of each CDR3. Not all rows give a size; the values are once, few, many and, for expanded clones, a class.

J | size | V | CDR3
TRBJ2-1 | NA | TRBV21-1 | CASSPQEGEYNEQFF
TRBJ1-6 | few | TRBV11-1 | CASSSLWGGESYNSPLHF
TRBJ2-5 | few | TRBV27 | CASSPTPGQETQYF
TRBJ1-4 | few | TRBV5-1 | CASSEAMEEKLFF
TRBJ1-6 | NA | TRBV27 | CASRSRDRVPSPLHF
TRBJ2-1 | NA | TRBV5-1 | CASSLRPSGRRVSYNEQFF
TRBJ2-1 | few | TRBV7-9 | CASSPWTSSVEQFF
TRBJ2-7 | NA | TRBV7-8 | CASSRTSTGSGITYEQYF
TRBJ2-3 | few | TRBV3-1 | CASSQGPVLATQYF
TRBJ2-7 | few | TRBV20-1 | CSARRGRGRGEQYF
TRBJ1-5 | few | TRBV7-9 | CASSLAPGLNSNQPQHF
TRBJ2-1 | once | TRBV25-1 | CASRPGQGDDEQFF
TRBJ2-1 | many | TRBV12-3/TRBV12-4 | CASTTGTSGNEQFF
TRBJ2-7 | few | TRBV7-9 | CASSLGQVGGGYEQYF
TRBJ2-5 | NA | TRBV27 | CASSFSPRGAETQYF
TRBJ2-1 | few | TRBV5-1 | CASSSGEGSDYNEQFF
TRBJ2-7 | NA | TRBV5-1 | CASSLGYGASSYEQYF
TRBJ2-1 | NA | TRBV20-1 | CSASTARTGYNEQFF
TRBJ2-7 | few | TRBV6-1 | CASRSTGRKEQYF
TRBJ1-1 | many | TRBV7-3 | CASSLASDSQAFF
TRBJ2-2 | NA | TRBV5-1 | CASSLWTSKTGELFF
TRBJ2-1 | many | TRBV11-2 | CASSLARGGTYNEQFF
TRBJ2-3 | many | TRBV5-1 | CASSFLLRRDLPDTQYF
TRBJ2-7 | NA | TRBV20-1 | CCASGTSGSIASYEQYF
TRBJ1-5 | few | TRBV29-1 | CSVEDGRGQPQHF
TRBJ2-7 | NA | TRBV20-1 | CSARDAGTGSYEQYF
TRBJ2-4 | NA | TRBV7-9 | CASSPREQGGKNIQYF
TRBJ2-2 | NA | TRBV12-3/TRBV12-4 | CASSLASSENTGELFF
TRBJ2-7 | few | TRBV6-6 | CAASQGQGREQYF
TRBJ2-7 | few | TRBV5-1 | CASSFEPASSYEQYF
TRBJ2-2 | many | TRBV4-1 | CASSQGQAFGGEKELFF
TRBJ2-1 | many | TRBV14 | CASSQGRLAGGNEQFF
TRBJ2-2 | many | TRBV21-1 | CASVRVHGELFF
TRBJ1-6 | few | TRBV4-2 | CASSLPGQSNSPLHF
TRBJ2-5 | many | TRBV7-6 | CASSLLGLWEETQYF
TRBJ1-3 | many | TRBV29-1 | CSVEETTGLDTIYF